The entry below describes one T cell receptor (beta chain). Combining a sample-barcoded 5' primer with a J-beta primer mix, a second PCR ran for about 6 to 11 cycles. TCRdb analysed the 5' RACE reads with MiXCR anew, one entry per CDR3 protein. The repertoire holds roughly 730,000 distinct CDR3 sequences, with more than 50% as singletons. The CDR3 is made up of 15 amino acids. Germline lookup yields CDR1 MNHEY and CDR2 SVGEGT. Losses at the gene ends were 7 bases for V and 4 bases for J; bases not matched to a gene: 12. The data belong to a study of blood T cells in healthy people across ages. The V call is TRBV6-2 or TRBV6-3, the J call TRBJ2-7; 8 nucleotides line up with TRBD2. Sequencing was performed on blood. The receptor's source is a man in his forties in good health. The chain's CDR3 is CASTYSAAGAYEQYF. In nucleotides, the CDR3 is TGTGCCAGCACCTACTCCGCAGCGGGAGCTTACGAGCAGTACTTC.